The 18 T cell receptor beta chains below were found in one sample sequenced in a study of beta chain features in type 1 diabetes. As every portion of the isolated RNA was reverse transcribed, the sequencing read expressed TCRB transcripts. Some clones are missing from TCRdb's copy, which holds only in-frame ones; the method was immunoSEQ multiplex PCR. The sample carries fewer than 900,000 clones, roughly 15% recorded once. Sequencing was carried out using naive CD4+ T cells from blood. These receptor sequences come from a woman younger than 35 in good health.

V is TRBV5-1 and J is TRBJ1-1; D gene uncertain. This CDR3 comprises 16 residues. V was pared by 4 bases and J by 0 bases, with 16 bases between. CDR1 and CDR2 from the germline V gene are SGHRS and YFSETQ. The CDR3 nucleotides read TGCGCCAGCAGCCTGCGAAGTTCGGGCGTGAACACTGAAGCTTTCTTT. Its protein product is CASSLRSSGVNTEAFF.

The chain links TRBV11-2 to TRBJ2-1, with D possibly being TRBD1 (5 bases). This CDR3 has 16 amino acids. Germline V CDR1 and CDR2: SGHAT, FQNNGV. The V gene lost 3 bases and the J gene lost 4 bases, with 16 bases spanning the gap. The CDR3 DNA reads TGTGCCAGCAGCTTCCTCAGGGCCCCTCCTTACAATGAGCAGTTCTTC. This encodes CASSFLRAPPYNEQFF.

This clone was counted only a few times. V usage is TRBV7-8 and J usage is TRBJ1-1, with a tentative D call TRBD1 (6 bases). The CDR3 contains 13 residues. In germline, CDR1 is SGHVS, CDR2 FQNEAQ. Deletions cut 5 bases from V and 11 bases from J, with 18 bases between. CDR3 loop: CASSPAGGLAAFF. The CDR3 bases are TGTGCCAGCAGCCCAGCCGGGGGGCTCGCCGCTTTCTTT. Combining the CDR3 with reference TRBV7-8 and TRBJ1-1 gives the whole variable domain GAGVSQSPRYKVAKRGQDVALRCDPISGHVSLFWYQQALGQGPEFLTYFQNEAQLDKSGLPSDRFFAERPEGSVSTLKIQRTQQEDSAVYLCASSPAGGLAAFFGQGTRLTVV.

This clone occurred a few times. This chain links TRBV5-4 with TRBJ1-1; D unclear. The germline gives CDR1 SGHNT, CDR2 YYREEE (reference sequence). This CDR3 has 14 residues. Trimming removed 4 bases at V and 1 base at J, with 11 bases between. The CDR3 bases are TGTGCCAGCAGCCTTGCCCGGGGGAACACTGAAGCTTTCTTT. Encoded protein: CASSLARGNTEAFF.

The chain is built from TRBV7-2 and TRBJ2-2; unclear D gene. The CDR3 runs 12 residues. Trimming removed 2 bases at V and 6 bases at J, with 4 bases between. The germline V gene encodes CDR1 SGHTA and CDR2 FQGNSA. For the CDR3, the DNA is TGTGCCAGCAGCTTATCCCCCGGGGAGCTGTTTTTT. This translates into CASSLSPGELFF.

V usage is TRBV5-4 and J usage is TRBJ2-5, with D tentatively TRBD2 (6 bases). V lost 0 bases, J lost 7 bases, and 7 bases lay in between. This CDR3 contains 12 residues. Germline V gene data show CDR1 as SGHNT and CDR2 as YYREEE (reference sequence). The CDR3 DNA reads TGTGCCAGCAGCTTGGGGCGGGGGACCCAGTACTTC. It is translated as CASSLGRGTQYF.

The J gene is TRBJ1-1, the V gene TRBV6-6; D not certain. V dropped 2 bases and J dropped 0 bases, with 7 bases sitting between them. The germline CDR1 and CDR2 sequences are MNHNY and SVGAGI (reference sequence). The CDR3 is 14 amino acids. CDR3: CASSYVGLNTEAFF. For the CDR3, the DNA is TGTGCCAGCAGTTACGTCGGCTTGAACACTGAAGCTTTCTTT.

This clone has just a few counts. The V and J genes are TRBV2 and TRBJ1-4; D is ambiguous. From germline, CDR1 is SNHLY and CDR2 FYNNEI. This CDR3 comprises 12 residues. Trimming took off 4 bases at V and 7 bases at J, with 7 bases between the two ends. CDR3 in amino acids: CASSVSGEKLFF. In DNA, the CDR3 is TGTGCCAGCAGTGTCTCCGGTGAAAAACTGTTTTTT.

This clone was counted between two and nine times. V gene TRBV11-2 combines with J gene TRBJ2-3, with TRBD2 matching over 10 bases. The germline CDR1 and CDR2 sequences are SGHAT and FQNNGV. Trimming took 6 bases from V and 1 from J; bases not matched to a gene: 4. The CDR3 is 15 amino acids. The CDR3 bases are TGTGCCAGCAGGCACGGGACTAGCGGCACAGATACGCAGTATTTT. It codes for CASRHGTSGTDTQYF. Full variable domain (outside the CDR3, taken from reference TRBV11-2 and TRBJ2-3): EAGVAQSPRYKIIEKRQSVAFWCNPISGHATLYWYQQILGQGPKLLIQFQNNGVVDDSQLPKDRFSAERLKGVDSTLKIQPAKLEDSAVYLCASRHGTSGTDTQYFGPGTRLTVL.

Worth noting for this clone: Other DNA sequences in this sample translate to the same CDR3. V is TRBV7-2 and J is TRBJ2-3, with D possibly TRBD2 on 6 matching bases. V was cut by 2 bases and J by 0 bases, with 9 bases left in between. The CDR3 is 15 amino acids. CDR1 and CDR2 from the germline V gene are SGHTA and FQGNSA. The CDR3 DNA sequence: TGTGCCAGCAGCTTATTTGGGACTAGCACAGATACGCAGTATTTT. Its translation: CASSLFGTSTDTQYF.

The chain combines TRBV5-1 with TRBJ2-3, with D unclear. The CDR3 runs 15 residues. CDR1 SGHRS and CDR2 YFSETQ come from the germline V gene. V lost 4 bases and J lost 0, with 12 bases in between. This CDR3 reads CASSLWSRSTDTQYF. CDR3 coding DNA: TGCGCCAGCAGCCTCTGGTCGCGAAGCACAGATACGCAGTATTTT. Filled out from reference TRBV5-1 and TRBJ2-3, the complete variable domain reads KAGVTQTPRYLIKTRGQQVTLSCSPISGHRSVSWYQQTPGQGLQFLFEYFSETQRNKGNFPGRFSGRQFSNSRSEMNVSTLELGDSALYLCASSLWSRSTDTQYFGPGTRLTVL.

The chain carries TRBV5-1 and TRBJ2-1, with unresolved D. Germline V gene lookup returns CDR1 SGHRS and CDR2 YFSETQ. The CDR3 is 15 amino acids. Trimming took 2 bases from V and 3 from J, leaving 12 bases between them. CDR3 region: CASSFAQAGYNEQFF. The CDR3 coding sequence is TGCGCCAGCAGCTTTGCCCAAGCTGGCTACAATGAGCAGTTCTTC.

V and J are TRBV28 and TRBJ2-2; tentatively, D is TRBD1 or TRBD2 (6 bases each). From germline, CDR1 is MDHEN and CDR2 SYDVKM. V lost 2 bases and J lost 3, with 10 bases in between. The CDR3 loop spans 15 amino acids. The chain's CDR3 is CASSLAGGYTGELFF. The CDR3 DNA reads TGTGCCAGCAGTTTAGCCGGGGGCTACACCGGGGAGCTGTTTTTT. Full variable domain (rest looked up from reference TRBV28 and TRBJ2-2): DVKVTQSSRYLVKRTGEKVFLECVQDMDHENMFWYRQDPGLGLRLIYFSYDVKMKEKGDIPEGYSVSREKKERFSLILESASTNQTSMYLCASSLAGGYTGELFFGEGSRLTVL.

CDR3 in DNA: TGTGCCACCAGCAGCTCCCGTACCGGACAGAGACAGTACTTC. It is translated as CATSSSRTGQRQYF. This chain joins TRBV15 and TRBJ2-7; TRBD1 is a possible D gene (6 bases). Germline V gives CDR1 LNHNV, CDR2 YYDKDF (reference sequence). V shed 3 bases and J shed 10 bases, with 19 bases lying between them. The CDR3 is made up of 14 amino acids.

The chain carries TRBV27 and TRBJ1-2; TRBD1 aligns across 9 bases. Germline CDR1 MNHEY, CDR2 SMNVEV (reference sequence). The V gene end was trimmed by 9 bases and the J gene end by 5 bases; junction bases not matched to a gene: 16. The CDR3 spans 16 residues. This CDR3 reads CASKTGGAPSGYGYTF. In nucleotides, the CDR3 is TGTGCCAGTAAGACAGGGGGAGCACCTTCGGGGTATGGCTACACCTTC.

V and J are TRBV19 and TRBJ2-2; D remains unclear. CDR1 LNHDA and CDR2 SQIVND come from the germline V gene (reference sequence). V gave up 9 bases and J gave up 3 bases, with 14 bases separating them. The CDR3 sequence is 14 residues long. The CDR3 nucleotides read TGTGCCAGCCGTTTAAAGACGGACACCGGGGAGCTGTTTTTT. Residues: CASRLKTDTGELFF. Together with reference TRBV19 and TRBJ2-2, the CDR3 gives the full variable domain: DGGITQSPKYLFRKEGQNVTLSCEQNLNHDAMYWYRQDPGQGLRLIYYSQIVNDFQKGDIAEGYSVSREKKESFPLTVTSAQKNPTAFYLCASRLKTDTGELFFGEGSRLTVL.

The J gene is TRBJ1-2, the V gene TRBV29-1; weak D call: TRBD1 (6 bases). In germline, CDR1 is SQVTM, CDR2 ANQGSEA. Trimming left V 6 bases short and J 0 bases short, with 8 bases between. The length of the CDR3 is 12 residues. CDR3 coding DNA: TGCAGCGTCGGACAGACTAACTATGGCTACACCTTC. It is translated as CSVGQTNYGYTF.

This clone was seen only a few times. Other nucleotide sequences in the sample specify the same CDR3. The gene calls are TRBV9 and TRBJ2-1; 11 nucleotides line up with TRBD1. The germline CDR1 and CDR2 sequences are SGDLS and YYNGEE. CDR3 size: 16 residues. V trimming: 2 bases; J trimming: 4 bases; junction bases outside the gene matches: 5. The chain's CDR3 is CASSVSGTGGYNEQFF. In nucleotides, the CDR3 is TGTGCCAGCAGCGTCTCGGGGACAGGGGGGTACAATGAGCAGTTCTTC.